What follows are 12 T cell receptor beta chains derived from one specimen sequenced in a study of response to subunit inactivated influenza vaccine. Each CDR3 protein is one row after TCRdb ran MiXCR on the RT-PCR reads. Here the sample spans roughly 500,000 distinct CDR3 sequences, less than 30% being singletons. The source was CD4+ T cells sorted from PBMCs, collected roughly 5 days after vaccination. These receptors were taken from a man aged 45-65 years who received an inactivated influenza vaccine.

The J gene is TRBJ2-7, the V gene TRBV28; D call uncertain. This CDR3 comprises 11 residues. V was clipped by 4 bases and J by 6 bases, with 7 bases between them. The germline V gene encodes CDR1 MDHEN and CDR2 SYDVKM. The CDR3 region has the DNA TGTGCCAGCAGTTCGAGCCCCGAGCAGTACTTC. It is translated as CASSSSPEQYF. Drawing the rest from reference TRBV28 and TRBJ2-7, the complete variable domain is DVKVTQSSRYLVKRTGEKVFLECVQDMDHENMFWYRQDPGLGLRLIYFSYDVKMKEKGDIPEGYSVSREKKERFSLILESASTNQTSMYLCASSSSPEQYFGPGTRLTVT.

This chain joins TRBV7-8 and TRBJ2-1; the match to TRBD2 covers 7 bases. This CDR3 spans 17 amino acids. J lost 4 bases, V lost 1 base, and 10 bases had no gene match. From germline, CDR1 is SGHVS and CDR2 FQNEAQ. CDR3 residues: CASSLVRASGRYNEQFF. CDR3 bases: TGTGCCAGCAGCTTAGTAAGAGCTAGCGGCCGGTACAATGAGCAGTTCTTC.

The CDR3 DNA sequence: TGTGCCAGCAGCCCAGAGTTGGGGACCCAGTACTTC. It encodes CASSPELGTQYF. This chain joins TRBV7-9 and TRBJ2-5; no firm D call. V lost 5 bases, J lost 7 bases, and 11 bases lay in between. Germline CDR1 is SEHNR and CDR2 is FQNEAQ (reference sequence). This CDR3 region has 12 residues.

The chain carries TRBV10-3 and TRBJ2-3; 8 bases are shared with TRBD2. The CDR3 is made up of 14 amino acids. The V and J ends lost 6 bases and 0 bases, in that order; junction bases with no gene match: 2. CDR1 is ENHRY, CDR2 SYGVKD, per germline. The CDR3 DNA follows: TGTGCCATCAGCAGCGGGGGAAGCACAGATACGCAGTATTTT. This sequence encodes CAISSGGSTDTQYF.

This clonotype was detected a few times. The CDR3: CASSHRIRGTGRGNEQFF. The DNA for the CDR3 is TGCGCCAGCAGCCACCGAATACGGGGAACAGGTAGGGGCAATGAGCAGTTCTTC. The chain couples TRBV4-1 to TRBJ2-1, with D perhaps being TRBD1 or TRBD2 (5 bases each). CDR3 length: 18 amino acids. Germline V gene lookup returns CDR1 MGHRA and CDR2 YSYEKL. The germline V and J ends were trimmed by 3 bases and 6 bases, with 24 bases remaining between them.

This clonotype was picked up a small number of times. J is TRBJ1-1 and V is TRBV3-1, with D possibly TRBD1 on 6 matching bases. CDR1 is LGHDT and CDR2 is YNNKEL in the germline V gene (reference sequence). This CDR3 comprises 13 residues. The germline V and J ends were trimmed by 0 bases and 11 bases, with 13 bases remaining between them. Here the CDR3 DNA reads TGTGCCAGCAGCCAAGATACAGGGTTCGTGGCTTTCTTT. This codes for CASSQDTGFVAFF.

The rearrangement links TRBV29-1 to TRBJ2-5; 8 nucleotides agree with TRBD1. V was pared by 6 bases and J by 3 bases, with 12 bases of the junction left unmatched. CDR1 and CDR2 (germline): SQVTM, ANQGSEA. The CDR3 is made up of 15 amino acids. CDR3 sequence reads: CSVRTHPGQEETQYF. The DNA of the CDR3 is TGCAGCGTACGAACCCACCCGGGACAGGAAGAGACCCAGTACTTC.

The chain recombines TRBV5-1 with TRBJ2-5; no definite D call. CDR1 SGHRS and CDR2 YFSETQ come from the germline V gene. Trimming shortened V by 3 bases and J by 7 bases, and 16 bases separated the two germline ends. The CDR3 is 14 residues long. DNA of the CDR3: TGCGCCAGCAGCTCGACCATTACCCCTGTGACCCAGTACTTC. This codes for CASSSTITPVTQYF.

V is TRBV9 and J is TRBJ1-1, with D uncertain. V was pared by 0 bases and J by 4 bases, with 7 bases between. Germline-derived CDR1 and CDR2 are SGDLS and YYNGEE. This CDR3 contains 13 residues. In nucleotides, the CDR3 is TGTGCCAGCAGCGTAGAAGTGGGCACTGAAGCTTTCTTT. Its protein product is CASSVEVGTEAFF.

The chain links TRBV11-2 to TRBJ2-4; TRBD1 matches 12 bases. The CDR3 has 21 amino acids. The V segment lost 5 bases and the J segment 0 bases; nucleotides outside the gene matches: 17. Germline CDR1 is SGHAT and CDR2 is FQNNGV. CDR3 in amino acids: CASSPDPRDRGRAQAKNIQYF. The CDR3 region has the DNA TGTGCCAGCAGCCCCGATCCACGGGACAGGGGGCGAGCCCAAGCCAAAAACATTCAGTACTTC.

This clonotype was seen a few times. The chain has TRBV20-1 and TRBJ1-2; TRBD1 matches 12 bases. Germline-derived CDR1 and CDR2 are DFQATT and SNEGSKA (reference sequence). This CDR3 has 15 amino acids. The CDR3 nucleotides read TGCACTACTCCGGGACAGGGGGCCTCTAACTATGGCTACACCTTC. Its translation is CTTPGQGASNYGYTF.

The sample holds a few counts of this clonotype. The chain is built from TRBV11-2 and TRBJ2-1, with 8 bases that match TRBD2. The CDR3 spans 15 residues. Germline V gives CDR1 SGHAT, CDR2 FQNNGV. Germline trimming cut 2 bases from V and 4 bases from J; bases unmatched to any gene: 4. The CDR3 bases are TGTGCCAGCAGCTTATGGACTAGCCTTTACAATGAGCAGTTCTTC. Translating gives CASSLWTSLYNEQFF.